Listed here are 27 T cell receptor beta chains from one sample, sequenced in a study of metastatic and nonmetastatic thyroid tumors. Via MiXCR, TCRdb re-called the PCR reads. Of roughly 38,000 clones detected, 15% to 20% appear once; the ten largest clones hold about 18%. No treatment had been given to any patient before thyroid surgery. Material for sequencing was blood. The receptors were sampled from a female donor with papillary thyroid cancer or a benign thyroid nodule (not recorded which). Some clones in this sample may be carry-over from other donors' samples.

The V call is TRBV19, the J call TRBJ2-1; either TRBD1 or TRBD2 may fit D (5 bases each). The germline V gene has CDR1 LNHDA and CDR2 SQIVND (reference sequence). There are 17 residues in the CDR3. V dropped 5 bases and J dropped 7 bases, with 24 bases sitting between them. The CDR3 nucleotides read TGTGCCAGTAGTCCGCCGCCCGGAATAGAGGGACGGAATGAGCAGTTCTTC. Translation gives CASSPPPGIEGRNEQFF.

The sample holds a few counts of this clone. V is TRBV15 and J is TRBJ2-7, with TRBD2 identical over 7 bases. Germline V gives CDR1 LNHNV, CDR2 YYDKDF (reference sequence). Trimming removed 3 bases from V and 4 bases from J; junction bases left unmatched: 3. The CDR3 has 13 residues. CDR3 sequence: CATSSVAGYEQYF. The CDR3, as DNA: TGTGCCACCAGCAGCGTAGCGGGTTACGAGCAGTACTTC.

V is TRBV5-5 and J is TRBJ1-2; weak D call: TRBD1 (5 bases). Germline assignment: CDR1 SGHKS and CDR2 YYEKEE (reference sequence). CDR3 size: 15 residues. V lost 5 bases and J lost 0, with 14 bases in between. The CDR3 sequence is CASREGTDANYGYTF. The CDR3 DNA is TGTGCCAGCAGGGAAGGGACCGACGCTAACTATGGCTACACCTTC. The variable domain in full, completed from reference TRBV5-5 and TRBJ1-2, reads DAGVTQSPTHLIKTRGQQVTLRCSPISGHKSVSWYQQVLGQGPQFIFQYYEKEERGRGNFPDRFSARQFPNYSSELNVNALLLGDSALYLCASREGTDANYGYTFGSGTRLTVV.

This clone was counted between two and nine times. The rearrangement joins TRBV5-4 to TRBJ1-6; the D is unclear. V gave up 2 bases and J gave up 7 bases, with 4 bases separating them. In germline, CDR1 is SGHNT, CDR2 YYREEE (reference sequence). CDR3 length equals 12 residues. DNA of the CDR3: TGTGCCAGCAGCTTAGGCAATTCACCCCTCCACTTT. It yields the protein CASSLGNSPLHF.

This clone was counted at least ten times. The genes are TRBV4-2 and TRBJ1-1; a possible D gene is TRBD1 (6 bases). The CDR3 contains 16 residues. Germline lookup yields CDR1 LGHNA and CDR2 YNFKEQ. Trimming left V 4 bases short and J 2 bases short, with 17 bases between. The CDR3: CASSPRDTGYNTEAFF. Here the CDR3 DNA reads TGTGCCAGCAGCCCCCGGGACACAGGTTATAACACTGAAGCTTTCTTT.

Comments on this clone: One end of the junction fails to match germline, which may point to a read error. The genes are TRBV19 and TRBJ2-6; 11 bases fit TRBD1. CDR1 is LNHDA and CDR2 is SQIVND in the germline V gene (reference sequence). This CDR3 has 17 residues. In nucleotides, the CDR3 is TGTGCCAGTATTCTAGGGACAGGGGGTATTGGGTCCAACGTCCTGACTTTC. Translated, it gives CASILGTGGIGSNVLTF. Full variable domain (missing parts from reference TRBV19 and TRBJ2-6): DGGITQSPKYLFRKEGQNVTLSCEQNLNHDAMYWYRQDPGQGLRLIYYSQIVNDFQKGDIAEGYSVSREKKESFPLTVTSAQKNPTAFYLCASILGTGGIGSNVLTFGAGSRLTVL.

The chain employs TRBV20-1 and TRBJ2-7; 8 nucleotides match TRBD1. CDR1 and CDR2 from the germline V gene are DFQATT and SNEGSKA (reference sequence). This CDR3 has 15 residues. V dropped 0 bases and J dropped 11; count of bases not matched to a gene: 15. Written as DNA, the CDR3 is TGCAGTGCTAGAGATCCCCGGACAGGGAGTAGAGAGAAGTACTTC. Amino acids: CSARDPRTGSREKYF.

This clone came up many times. This sequence joins TRBV2 and TRBJ1-1; no firm D call. In germline, CDR1 is SNHLY, CDR2 FYNNEI. The CDR3 runs to 12 residues. Between the trimmed V and J ends, which lost 6 bases and 1 base, there was a span of 6 bases. The CDR3 sequence is CASSRQNTEAFF. CDR3 coding DNA: TGTGCCAGCAGCCGACAGAACACTGAAGCTTTCTTT.

V usage is TRBV15 and J usage is TRBJ1-5; 7 nucleotides align to TRBD1. CDR3 length equals 16 residues. CDR1 is LNHNV, CDR2 YYDKDF, per germline (reference sequence). V trimming: 0 bases; J trimming: 8 bases; junction bases outside the gene matches: 10. For the CDR3, the DNA is TGTGCCACCAGCAGAGACGGGGACAGTCCTTGGGAGCCCCAGCATTTT. It translates to CATSRDGDSPWEPQHF. Combining the CDR3 with reference TRBV15 and TRBJ1-5 gives the whole variable domain DAMVIQNPRYQVTQFGKPVTLSCSQTLNHNVMYWYQQKSSQAPKLLFHYYDKDFNNEADTPDNFQSRRPNTSFCFLDIRSPGLGDTAMYLCATSRDGDSPWEPQHFGDGTRLSIL.

This clone turned up a few times. Germline is not matched at one junction end, which may reflect a read error. The J gene is TRBJ2-2, the V gene TRBV6-1; no definite D call. Germline values: CDR1 MNHNS, CDR2 SASEGT. This CDR3 contains 12 residues. The CDR3 region is CSSIPNTGELFF. CDR3 bases: TGTTCCAGCATCCCTAACACCGGGGAGCTGTTTTTT.

There are a few counts of this clone. Germline is not matched at one junction end, which may reflect a read error. The chain joins TRBV6-1 to TRBJ1-2; no clear D gene. CDR3 size: 12 residues. From germline, CDR1 is MNHNS and CDR2 SASEGT. The CDR3 sequence is CASSEATYGYTF. CDR3 sequence (DNA): TGTGCAAGCAGTGAAGCCACCTATGGCTACACCTTC.

This clone has a handful of counts. This chain joins TRBV20-1 and TRBJ1-2, with D perhaps matching TRBD1 (5 bases). This CDR3 contains 11 residues. The germline V gene encodes CDR1 DFQATT and CDR2 SNEGSKA (reference sequence). With 3 bases removed from V and 5 bases from J, the gap between germline ends came to 7 bases. DNA for the CDR3: TGCAGTGCTAGCGGACAATATGGCTACACCTTC. It codes for CSASGQYGYTF.

This clone was recorded many times. CDR3 DNA: TGCGCCAGCAGCACGACCGGGACAGGGGGGACTGAAGCTTTCTTT. Its translation: CASSTTGTGGTEAFF. The chain uses TRBV5-1 and TRBJ1-1, with TRBD1 matching over 11 bases. CDR3 size: 15 residues. The V segment lost 4 bases and the J segment 5 bases; nucleotides outside the gene matches: 7. Germline loops: CDR1 SGHRS, CDR2 YFSETQ.

The chain links TRBV15 to TRBJ2-5, with 7 bases lining up with TRBD2. Germline values: CDR1 LNHNV, CDR2 YYDKDF (reference sequence). The trim removed 4 bases at V and 8 bases at J, leaving 10 bases unmatched. The CDR3 runs 14 residues. In nucleotides, the CDR3 is TGTGCCACCAGCATTGGGGGGGAATCGGATACCCAGTACTTC. Protein: CATSIGGESDTQYF.

This clone was observed a few times. A read error may be the cause here, since a much bigger clone is one base away. The rearrangement uses TRBV29-1 and TRBJ1-2; 8 bases align to TRBD1. Per the germline V gene, CDR1 is SQVTM and CDR2 is ANQGSEA. V was clipped by 6 bases and J by 6 bases; unmatched bases: 6. CDR3 size: 12 residues. The CDR3 here is CSVSGGSDGYTF. DNA for the CDR3: TGCAGCGTATCAGGGGGCTCAGATGGCTACACCTTC.

The genes are TRBV9 and TRBJ2-3; D gene uncertain. Matching the DNA end better, TRBJ1-5 makes the J call doubtful. The CDR3 runs 14 residues. The germline V gene encodes CDR1 SGDLS and CDR2 YYNGEE. CDR3 DNA: TGTGCCAGCAGCGTAGGCGGATTCACAGATATGCAGCATTTT. It yields the protein CASSVGGFTDMQHF.

This clone was counted ten times or more. The chain combines TRBV6-4 with TRBJ2-3, with unresolved D. Germline values: CDR1 MRHNA, CDR2 SNTAGT. V lost 0 bases to trimming and J lost 2 bases, with 3 bases between them. This CDR3 is built from 13 residues. This chain's CDR3 is CASSDSDTDTQYF. The CDR3 DNA reads as TGTGCCAGCAGTGACTCGGACACAGATACGCAGTATTTT.

This clone was seen a handful of times. One end of the junction does not line up with germline, which may come from a read error. Additional DNA sequences in this sample encode the identical CDR3. The chain uses TRBV28 and TRBJ2-3, with 8 bases that match TRBD1. The CDR3 contains 16 residues. CDR1 is MDHEN and CDR2 is SYDVKM in the germline V gene. Here the CDR3 DNA reads TGTGCCCGCAGGCCAACAGGGGGAGCCGCTCCGGATACGCAGTATTTT. It specifies CARRPTGGAAPDTQYF.

In this sample, this clone turned up many times. The V call is TRBV6-4, the J call TRBJ2-1, with D possibly TRBD1 on 5 matching bases. The V end was cut by 10 bases, the J end by 2 bases, with 12 bases between. CDR3 length: 13 amino acids. Per the germline V gene, CDR1 is MRHNA and CDR2 is SNTAGT. Written as DNA, the CDR3 is TGTGCCACCTCCTTGGACACCTACAATGAGCAGTTCTTC. Amino acids: CATSLDTYNEQFF.

This chain uses TRBV10-2 with TRBJ1-1; D is possibly TRBD1 (5 bases). The CDR3 is made up of 12 amino acids. Germline assignment: CDR1 WSHSY and CDR2 SAAADI. Trimming shortened V by 6 bases and J by 7 bases, and 12 bases separated the two germline ends. CDR3 amino acids: CASRGGGVEAFF. The CDR3 DNA reads as TGCGCCAGCAGGGGGGGGGGGGTTGAAGCTTTCTTT.

This clone was seen a few times. Since a much larger clone is just one base distant, this may be a read error. The chain has TRBV29-1 and TRBJ1-1, with D possibly matching TRBD1 (5 bases). Germline V gene lookup returns CDR1 SQVTM and CDR2 ANQGSEA. Trimming shortened V by 7 bases and J by 1 base, and 7 bases separated the two germline ends. The CDR3 is 11 amino acids. CDR3 nucleotides: TGCAGCGCTGACAGGAACACTGAAGCTTTCTTT. The encoded protein is CSADRNTEAFF.

In regard to this clone: Just one base apart from a much larger clone, this may be a read error. Other DNA sequences from this sample encode an identical CDR3 as well. The rearrangement joins TRBV29-1 to TRBJ2-3; the D gene is possibly TRBD1 (5 bases). Trimming took 7 bases from V and 2 from J, leaving 16 bases between them. Germline-derived CDR1 and CDR2 are SQVTM and ANQGSEA. The CDR3 covers 14 residues. The CDR3: CSAHSGRLTDTQYF. As DNA, the CDR3 is TGCAGCGCTCACTCAGGGCGACTCACAGATACGCAGTATTTT.

The chain joins TRBV12-3 or TRBV12-4 to TRBJ1-6; no reliable D call. With 3 bases removed from V and 11 bases from J, the gap between germline ends came to 11 bases. The CDR3 sequence is 13 residues long. The CDR3, as DNA: TGTGCCAGCAGTTTCTTCAGGCGGACACCCCTCCACTTT. This sequence encodes CASSFFRRTPLHF.

In its sample, this clone was seen a few times. The V gene is TRBV13, the J gene TRBJ1-5; 7 nucleotides line up with TRBD1. CDR1 PRHDT and CDR2 FYEKMQ come from the germline V gene (reference sequence). With 4 bases clipped from V and 5 bases from J, the junction kept 8 bases outside the gene matches. CDR3 length: 15 residues. The CDR3 region has the DNA TGTGCCAGCAGCTATAAGGGGACAGAAGATCAGCCCCAGCATTTT. It specifies CASSYKGTEDQPQHF.

This clone came up a few times. This chain links TRBV15 with TRBJ2-1; no firm D call. CDR3 length equals 15 residues. V dropped 0 bases and J dropped 7 bases, with 13 bases sitting between them. The germline gives CDR1 LNHNV, CDR2 YYDKDF (reference sequence). The CDR3 bases are TGTGCCACCAGCAGAGATAGGGTGGCTTTGAATGAGCAGTTCTTC. Translation: CATSRDRVALNEQFF.

This clone was recorded at least ten times. V and J are TRBV11-2 and TRBJ2-2, with TRBD2 matching 9 bases. Germline lookup yields CDR1 SGHAT and CDR2 FQNNGV. The CDR3 runs 16 residues. The junction had 11 bases not matched to a gene; V was cut back by 6 bases and J by 6 bases. CDR3 loop: CASSSYSGRSPGELFF. Written as DNA, the CDR3 is TGTGCCAGCAGTTCGTATAGCGGGAGATCGCCCGGGGAGCTGTTTTTT.

The chain joins TRBV28 to TRBJ1-1, with D hard to call. Germline V lookup: CDR1 MDHEN, CDR2 SYDVKM. Trimming removed 2 bases from V and 5 bases from J, with 9 bases in between. The CDR3 runs to 13 residues. CDR3: CASSLGVFTEAFF. DNA for the CDR3: TGTGCCAGCAGTTTAGGGGTTTTTACTGAAGCTTTCTTT.